This entry lists 2 T cell receptor beta chains sequenced from one sample in a study of PD-L1 blockade in urothelial cancer. Time point here: pretreatment peripheral blood. This table comes from immunoSEQ multiplex PCR, and its TCRdb copy is limited to in-frame clones, with some not included. Here the sample spans 55,000 to 85,000 clones, around 84% being singletons. The source was PBMCs, collected around atezolizumab (anti-PD-L1) treatment. The source of these receptors is a woman aged 70-85 years with urothelial cancer.

This chain uses TRBV20-1 with TRBJ2-1, with D unresolved. Germline V gene data show CDR1 as DFQATT and CDR2 as SNEGSKA (reference sequence). V was shortened by 2 bases and J by 6 bases, with 5 bases between the two germline ends. This CDR3 region has 11 residues. The CDR3 bases are TGCAGTGCTAGACCCCTCAATGAGCAGTTCTTC. It yields the protein CSARPLNEQFF.

This chain links TRBV4-1 with TRBJ2-5; D gene uncertain. This CDR3 is 14 amino acids long. V shed 1 base and J shed 3 bases, with 9 bases lying between them. The germline V gene encodes CDR1 MGHRA and CDR2 YSYEKL. As DNA, the CDR3 is TGCGCCAGCAGCCAAGTCGCCTATAAAGAGACCCAGTACTTC. Translated: CASSQVAYKETQYF.